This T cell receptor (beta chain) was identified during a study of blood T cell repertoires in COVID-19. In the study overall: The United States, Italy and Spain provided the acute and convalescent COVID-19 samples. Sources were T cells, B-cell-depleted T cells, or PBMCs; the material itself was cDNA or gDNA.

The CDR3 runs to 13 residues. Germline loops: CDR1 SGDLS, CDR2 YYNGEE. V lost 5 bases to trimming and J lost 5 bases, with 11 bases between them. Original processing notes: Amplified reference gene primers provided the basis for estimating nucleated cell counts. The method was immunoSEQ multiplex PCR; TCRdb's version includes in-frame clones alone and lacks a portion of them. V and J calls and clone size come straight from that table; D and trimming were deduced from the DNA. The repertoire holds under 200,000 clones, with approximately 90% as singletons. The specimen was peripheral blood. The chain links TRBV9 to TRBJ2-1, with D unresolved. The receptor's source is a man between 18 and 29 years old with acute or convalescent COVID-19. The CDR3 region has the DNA TGTGCCAGCAGGAAGCCCAGCGACAATGAGCAGTTCTTC. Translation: CASRKPSDNEQFF.